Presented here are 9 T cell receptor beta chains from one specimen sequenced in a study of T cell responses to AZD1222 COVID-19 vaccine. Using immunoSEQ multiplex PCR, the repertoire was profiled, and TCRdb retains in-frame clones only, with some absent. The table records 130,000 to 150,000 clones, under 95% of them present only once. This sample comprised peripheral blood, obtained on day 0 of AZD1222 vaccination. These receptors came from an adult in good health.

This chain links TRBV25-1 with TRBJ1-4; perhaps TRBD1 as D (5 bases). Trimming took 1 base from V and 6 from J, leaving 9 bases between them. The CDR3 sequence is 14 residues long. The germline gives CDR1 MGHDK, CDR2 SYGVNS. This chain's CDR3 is CASSESGFDEKLFF. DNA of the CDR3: TGTGCCAGCAGTGAATCAGGGTTTGATGAAAAACTGTTTTTT.

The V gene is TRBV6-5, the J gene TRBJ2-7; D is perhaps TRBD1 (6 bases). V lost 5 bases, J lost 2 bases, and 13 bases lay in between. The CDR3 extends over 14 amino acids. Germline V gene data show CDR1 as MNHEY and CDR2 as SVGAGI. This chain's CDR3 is CASSRDIRAYEQYF. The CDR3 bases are TGTGCCAGCAGTAGGGACATCCGAGCCTACGAGCAGTACTTC.

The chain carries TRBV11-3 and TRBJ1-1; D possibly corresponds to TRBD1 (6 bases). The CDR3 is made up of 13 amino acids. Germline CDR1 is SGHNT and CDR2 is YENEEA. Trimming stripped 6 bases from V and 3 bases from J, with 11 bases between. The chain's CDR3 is CASSQGWDTEAFF. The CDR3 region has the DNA TGTGCCAGCAGTCAGGGGTGGGACACTGAAGCTTTCTTT.

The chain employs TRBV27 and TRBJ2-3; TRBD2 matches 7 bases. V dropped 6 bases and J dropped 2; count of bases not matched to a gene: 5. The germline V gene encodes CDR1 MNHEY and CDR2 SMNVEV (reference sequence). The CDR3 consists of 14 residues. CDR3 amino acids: CASRLAADTDTQYF. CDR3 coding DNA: TGTGCCAGCAGGCTAGCGGCCGACACAGATACGCAGTATTTT.

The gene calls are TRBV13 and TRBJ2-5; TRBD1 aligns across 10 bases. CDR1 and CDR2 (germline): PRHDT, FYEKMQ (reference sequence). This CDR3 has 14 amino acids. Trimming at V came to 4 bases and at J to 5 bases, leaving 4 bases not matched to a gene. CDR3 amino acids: CASSSDRGLETQYF. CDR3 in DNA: TGTGCCAGCAGCTCAGACAGGGGGCTTGAGACCCAGTACTTC.

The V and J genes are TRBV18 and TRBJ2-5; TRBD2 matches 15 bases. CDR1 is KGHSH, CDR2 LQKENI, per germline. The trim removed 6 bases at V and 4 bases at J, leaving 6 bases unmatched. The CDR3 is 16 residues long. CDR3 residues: CASSPPGLAGGETQYF. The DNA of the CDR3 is TGTGCCAGCTCCCCCCCGGGACTAGCGGGGGGAGAGACCCAGTACTTC.

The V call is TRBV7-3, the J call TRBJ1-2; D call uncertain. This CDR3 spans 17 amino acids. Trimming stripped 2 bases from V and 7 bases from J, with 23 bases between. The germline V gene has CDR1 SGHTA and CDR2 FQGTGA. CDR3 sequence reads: CASSLPRELWDLAGYTF. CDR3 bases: TGTGCCAGCAGCTTACCTAGAGAACTGTGGGATCTTGCTGGCTACACCTTC.

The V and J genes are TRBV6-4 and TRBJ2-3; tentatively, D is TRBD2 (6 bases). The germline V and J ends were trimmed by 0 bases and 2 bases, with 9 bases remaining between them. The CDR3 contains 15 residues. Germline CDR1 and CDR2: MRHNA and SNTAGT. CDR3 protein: CASSDSEGLTDTQYF. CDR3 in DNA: TGTGCCAGCAGTGACTCGGAGGGCCTCACAGATACGCAGTATTTT.

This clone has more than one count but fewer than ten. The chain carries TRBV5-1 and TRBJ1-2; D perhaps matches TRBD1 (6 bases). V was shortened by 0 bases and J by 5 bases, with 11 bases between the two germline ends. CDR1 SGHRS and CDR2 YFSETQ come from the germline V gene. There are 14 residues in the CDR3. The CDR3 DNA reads TGCGCCAGCAGCTTGGCCCCAGGGGATTATGGCTACACCTTC. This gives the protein CASSLAPGDYGYTF.